Shown below are 13 T cell receptor beta chains from a single sample sequenced in a study of patients and donors after allogeneic stem cell transplantation. TCRdb recomputed calls from the RT-PCR reads with MiXCR, one row per CDR3 protein. The sample includes 920,000 or so distinct CDR3 sequences, about 20% of them seen just once. The material sequenced was blood, either unsorted or a sorted T cell fraction (not recorded which). The receptors shown here come from a human donor who was either an allogeneic HSCT recipient or a stem cell or donor lymphocyte infusion donor (not recorded which). It is not recorded whose cells these are; they may come from a transplant donor.

This chain links TRBV27 with TRBJ2-2, with TRBD1 matching over 7 bases. This CDR3 contains 16 residues. The trim removed 4 bases at V and 4 bases at J, leaving 9 bases unmatched. CDR1 is MNHEY and CDR2 is SMNVEV in the germline V gene (reference sequence). Here the CDR3 reads CASSSRQGLSTGELFF. CDR3 in DNA: TGTGCCAGCAGTTCTCGACAGGGCCTTAGCACCGGGGAGCTGTTTTTT.

The V gene is TRBV10-2, the J gene TRBJ2-1; TRBD1 aligns across 10 bases. The CDR3 runs to 17 residues. Germline V gene sequence: CDR1 WSHSY, CDR2 SAAADI. Trimming cost V 2 bases and J 5 bases; bases outside gene matches: 9. The CDR3 nucleotides are TGCGCCAGCAGTGAGCCCCTCCGGGACAGGGGCCACAATGAGCAGTTCTTC. It yields the protein CASSEPLRDRGHNEQFF.

This clonotype was picked up a small number of times. The rearrangement uses TRBV4-2 and TRBJ2-1; 12 bases agree with TRBD2. CDR3 length: 21 residues. The V and J ends lost 0 bases and 2 bases, in that order; junction bases with no gene match: 14. The germline CDR1 and CDR2 sequences are LGHNA and YNFKEQ. The CDR3 here is CASSQDRMRASGGGTYNEQFF. The CDR3 nucleotides read TGTGCCAGCAGCCAAGATCGGATGCGGGCTAGCGGGGGGGGTACCTACAATGAGCAGTTCTTC.

The chain is built from TRBV29-1 and TRBJ2-1; 9 bases map to TRBD2. The CDR3 has 15 amino acids. V dropped 4 bases and J dropped 4; count of bases not matched to a gene: 8. Germline CDR1 SQVTM, CDR2 ANQGSEA. The DNA for the CDR3 is TGCAGCGTTGGACAGCGGGGGGCCATATACAATGAGCAGTTCTTC. Translated, it gives CSVGQRGAIYNEQFF.

This clonotype was counted at least ten times. V gene TRBV5-1 combines with J gene TRBJ2-7; D ambiguous. V lost 1 base and J lost 3, with 8 bases in between. The CDR3 extends over 13 amino acids. CDR1 is SGHRS and CDR2 is YFSETQ in the germline V gene. The DNA for the CDR3 is TGCGCCAGCAGCTTGCTCTGGAACTACGAGCAGTACTTC. Translating gives CASSLLWNYEQYF.

In the case of this clonotype: At one boundary the junction diverges from the germline segment, which might be a read error. The V and J genes are TRBV6-1 and TRBJ2-1; TRBD1 matches 7 bases. The CDR3 sequence is 14 residues long. Germline-derived CDR1 and CDR2 are MNHNS and SASEGT. The CDR3 sequence: CASSQADRINEQFF. Written as DNA, the CDR3 is TGTGCCAGCAGTCAAGCGGACAGGATCAATGAGCAGTTCTTC.

The chain couples TRBV5-1 to TRBJ2-2, with D possibly being TRBD1 (6 bases). The germline V gene has CDR1 SGHRS and CDR2 YFSETQ. V was cut by 0 bases and J by 6 bases, with 15 bases left in between. CDR3 length equals 16 residues. CDR3 region: CASSLATQGLAGELFF. The CDR3, as DNA: TGCGCCAGCAGCTTGGCCACTCAGGGGCTGGCCGGGGAGCTGTTTTTT. The whole variable domain, remainder taken from reference TRBV5-1 and TRBJ2-2, is KAGVTQTPRYLIKTRGQQVTLSCSPISGHRSVSWYQQTPGQGLQFLFEYFSETQRNKGNFPGRFSGRQFSNSRSEMNVSTLELGDSALYLCASSLATQGLAGELFFGEGSRLTVL.

The chain links TRBV9 to TRBJ2-1; 8 bases align to TRBD1. The germline V gene has CDR1 SGDLS and CDR2 YYNGEE. The trim removed 1 base at V and 3 bases at J, leaving 9 bases unmatched. The CDR3 is made up of 17 amino acids. The CDR3 sequence: CASSVTLGDRIYNEQFF. As DNA, the CDR3 is TGTGCCAGCAGCGTAACCTTAGGGGACAGGATCTACAATGAGCAGTTCTTC.

V and J are TRBV21-1 and TRBJ2-7; the table's TRBD1 call for D was not verified on the DNA. TRBV21-1 is termed a pseudogene. This CDR3 has 13 amino acids. The DNA for the CDR3 is TGTGCCAGCATCCCCCGGGGGGGCTACGAGCAGTACTTC. Protein product: CASIPRGGYEQYF.

There are many counts of this clonotype. V usage is TRBV6-2 or TRBV6-3 and J usage is TRBJ2-1, with D perhaps TRBD2 (5 bases). With 0 bases removed from V and 8 bases from J, the gap between germline ends came to 8 bases. Per the germline V gene, CDR1 is MNHEY and CDR2 is SVGEGT. The CDR3 loop spans 13 amino acids. This CDR3 is CASSYSRVYEQFF. CDR3 nucleotides: TGTGCCAGCAGTTACTCGAGGGTCTATGAGCAGTTCTTC.

This sequence joins TRBV5-6 and TRBJ2-6; D is unclear. Per germline, CDR1 SGHDT and CDR2 YYEEEE. Trimming took 0 bases from V and 2 from J, leaving 9 bases between them. The CDR3 is 16 amino acids. CDR3: CASSLVVRTGANVLTF. Written as DNA, the CDR3 is TGTGCCAGCAGCTTGGTCGTCAGGACTGGGGCCAACGTCCTGACTTTC. Full variable domain (rest looked up from reference TRBV5-6 and TRBJ2-6): DAGVTQSPTHLIKTRGQQVTLRCSPKSGHDTVSWYQQALGQGPQFIFQYYEEEERQRGNFPDRFSGHQFPNYSSELNVNALLLGDSALYLCASSLVVRTGANVLTFGAGSRLTVL.

The chain has TRBV15 and TRBJ1-3; 7 nucleotides agree with TRBD1. The CDR3 contains 15 residues. CDR1 is LNHNV, CDR2 YYDKDF, per germline (reference sequence). V trimming: 7 bases; J trimming: 2 bases; junction bases outside the gene matches: 8. The DNA for the CDR3 is TGTGCCACCAAAAACAGGGGTCTCGCTGGAAACACCATATATTTT. It yields the protein CATKNRGLAGNTIYF.

This clonotype was seen ten or more times. V gene TRBV4-3 combines with J gene TRBJ2-1; 10 positions match TRBD2. This CDR3 region has 16 residues. The junction had 3 bases not matched to a gene; V was cut back by 0 bases and J by 4 bases. CDR1 is LGHNA and CDR2 is YSLEER in the germline V gene. The CDR3 DNA reads TGCGCCAGCAGCCAAGAGTGGACTAGCGGATACAATGAGCAGTTCTTC. Its protein is CASSQEWTSGYNEQFF.